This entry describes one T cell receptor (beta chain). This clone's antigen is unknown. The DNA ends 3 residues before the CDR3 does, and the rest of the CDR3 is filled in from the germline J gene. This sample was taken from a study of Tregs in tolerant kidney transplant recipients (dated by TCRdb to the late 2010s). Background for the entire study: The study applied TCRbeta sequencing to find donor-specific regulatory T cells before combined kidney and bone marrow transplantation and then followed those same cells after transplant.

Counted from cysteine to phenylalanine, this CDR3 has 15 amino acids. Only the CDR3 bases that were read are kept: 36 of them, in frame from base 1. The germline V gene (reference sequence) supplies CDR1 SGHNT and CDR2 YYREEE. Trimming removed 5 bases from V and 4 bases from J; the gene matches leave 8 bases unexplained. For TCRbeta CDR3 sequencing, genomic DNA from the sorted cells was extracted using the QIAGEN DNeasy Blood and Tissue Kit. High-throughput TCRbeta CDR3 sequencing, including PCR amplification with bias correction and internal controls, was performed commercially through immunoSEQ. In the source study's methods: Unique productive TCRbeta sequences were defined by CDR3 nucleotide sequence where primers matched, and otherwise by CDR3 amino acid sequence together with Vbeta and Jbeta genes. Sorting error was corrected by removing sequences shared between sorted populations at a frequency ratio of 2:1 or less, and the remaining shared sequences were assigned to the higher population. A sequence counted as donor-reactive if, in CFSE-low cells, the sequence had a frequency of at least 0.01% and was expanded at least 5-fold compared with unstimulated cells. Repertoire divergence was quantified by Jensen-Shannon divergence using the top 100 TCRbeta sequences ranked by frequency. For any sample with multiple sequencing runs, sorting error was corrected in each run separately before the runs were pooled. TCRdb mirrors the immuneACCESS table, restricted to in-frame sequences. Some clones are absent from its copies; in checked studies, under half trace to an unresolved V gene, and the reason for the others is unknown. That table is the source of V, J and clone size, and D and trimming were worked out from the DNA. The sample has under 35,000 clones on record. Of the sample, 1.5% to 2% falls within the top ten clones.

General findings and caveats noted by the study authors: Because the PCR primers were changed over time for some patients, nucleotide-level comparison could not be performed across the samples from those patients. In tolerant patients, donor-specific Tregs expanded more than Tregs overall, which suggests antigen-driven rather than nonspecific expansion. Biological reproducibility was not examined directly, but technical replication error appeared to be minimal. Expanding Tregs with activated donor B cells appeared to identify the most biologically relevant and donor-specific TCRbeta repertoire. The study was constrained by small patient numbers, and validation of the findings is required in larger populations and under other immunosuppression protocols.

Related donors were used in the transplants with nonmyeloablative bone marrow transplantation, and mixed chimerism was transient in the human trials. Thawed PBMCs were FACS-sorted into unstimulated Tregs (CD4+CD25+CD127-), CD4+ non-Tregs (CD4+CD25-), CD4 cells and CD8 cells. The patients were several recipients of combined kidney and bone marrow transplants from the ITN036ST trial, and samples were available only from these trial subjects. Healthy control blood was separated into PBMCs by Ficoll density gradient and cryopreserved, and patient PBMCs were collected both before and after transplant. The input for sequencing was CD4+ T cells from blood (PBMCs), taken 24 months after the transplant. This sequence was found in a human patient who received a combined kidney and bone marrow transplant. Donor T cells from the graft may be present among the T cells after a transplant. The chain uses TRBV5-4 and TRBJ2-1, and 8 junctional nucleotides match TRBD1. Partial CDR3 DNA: TGTGCCAGCAGGTATGGACAGGGTTCATACAATGAG. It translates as CASRYGQGSYNE. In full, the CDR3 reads CASRYGQGSYNEQFF.